These 24 T cell receptor beta chains share one sample of origin, sequenced in a study of tumor-infiltrating lymphocytes in primary liver carcinoma. Synthesis of TCR beta cDNA was carried out from 500 ng total RNA with a constant-region primer. Slightly modified ARM-PCR, run as three nested multiplex PCR rounds, produced the TCR beta libraries. The opening two PCR rounds, around 9 cycles each, paired TRBV1-TRBV30 forward primers with a C-beta reverse primer. TCRdb re-analysed the multiplex PCR reads in MiXCR, keeping a single row per CDR3 protein. Among roughly 180,000 distinct CDR3 sequences listed, 50% to 75% were seen once. The study extracted blood RNA from unsorted whole blood and also extracted germline DNA. The sample comprised peripheral blood. The receptors originated from a man aged 40-55 years with primary liver carcinoma and hepatitis B virus infection.

The chain employs TRBV11-2 and TRBJ2-7; D unresolved. The CDR3 is 14 residues long. V was clipped by 5 bases and J by 5 bases, with 16 bases between them. Germline CDR1 reads SGHAT; CDR2 reads FQNNGV. The CDR3 region is CASSLCGYRDEQYF. As DNA, the CDR3 is TGTGCCAGCAGCCTCTGTGGCTATCGGGACGAGCAGTACTTC.

This chain joins TRBV28 and TRBJ2-7; D is possibly TRBD1 (5 bases). Germline V CDR1 and CDR2: MDHEN, SYDVKM. This CDR3 is built from 11 residues. CDR3 residues: CAAGQSYEQYF. The CDR3 bases are TGTGCGGCAGGGCAATCCTACGAGCAGTACTTC.

The V call is TRBV12-3 or TRBV12-4, the J call TRBJ2-1, with D maybe TRBD2 (5 bases). This CDR3 contains 15 residues. V dropped 5 bases and J dropped 7 bases, with 18 bases sitting between them. CDR3 nucleotide sequence: TGTGCCAGCAGTCCCGACTACCACCCCGGTAATGAGCAGTTCTTC. Its translation is CASSPDYHPGNEQFF.

This clonotype appeared many times. The rearrangement joins TRBV11-1 to TRBJ2-5, with D maybe TRBD1 (6 bases). The CDR3 is 15 residues long. CDR1 and CDR2 from the germline V gene are SGHAT and FQDESV (reference sequence). Trimming took 3 bases from V and 3 from J, leaving 14 bases between them. The CDR3 protein is CASSLARGTEETQYF. In DNA form, the CDR3 reads TGTGCCAGCAGCTTGGCCAGGGGAACCGAAGAGACCCAGTACTTC.

The V gene is TRBV7-8, the J gene TRBJ2-3; unclear D gene. Germline assignment: CDR1 SGHVS and CDR2 FQNEAQ. The CDR3 length is 13 residues. Trimming took 8 bases from V and 1 from J, leaving 10 bases between them. The CDR3 loop reads CASYEKGTDTQYF. As DNA, the CDR3 is TGTGCCAGCTATGAGAAGGGCACAGATACGCAGTATTTT.

The rearrangement joins TRBV11-2 to TRBJ2-5; D unclear. The CDR3 consists of 16 residues. Trimming took 5 bases from V and 3 from J, leaving 19 bases between them. CDR1 is SGHAT and CDR2 is FQNNGV in the germline V gene. CDR3 sequence (DNA): TGTGCCAGCAGCACCCTTGCGTACTCTAAAAAAGAGACCCAGTACTTC. Amino acids: CASSTLAYSKKETQYF. The entire variable domain, with the rest obtained from reference TRBV11-2 and TRBJ2-5, is as follows: EAGVAQSPRYKIIEKRQSVAFWCNPISGHATLYWYQQILGQGPKLLIQFQNNGVVDDSQLPKDRFSAERLKGVDSTLKIQPAKLEDSAVYLCASSTLAYSKKETQYFGPGTRLLVL.

To note about this clonotype: This may stem from a read error, because a much larger clone lies one nucleotide away. The chain is built from TRBV12-3 or TRBV12-4 and TRBJ2-2; D uncertain. This CDR3 has 12 residues. Trimming left V 2 bases short and J 7 bases short, with 5 bases between. CDR3 in amino acids: CASSLSVGELFF. The DNA of the CDR3 is TGTGCCAGCAGTTTAAGCGTCGGGGAGCTGTTTTTT.

The chain combines TRBV4-1 with TRBJ2-1, with TRBD2 matching over 7 bases. Germline CDR1 reads MGHRA; CDR2 reads YSYEKL. V trimming: 2 bases; J trimming: 15 bases; junction bases outside the gene matches: 7. The CDR3 sequence is 12 residues long. Here the CDR3 DNA reads TGCGCCAGCAGCCAATGCGGGAGCTTCCGGTTCTTC. It specifies CASSQCGSFRFF.

The chain combines TRBV28 with TRBJ2-1, with D tentatively TRBD1 or TRBD2 (5 bases each). Trimming shortened V by 7 bases and J by 12 bases, and 22 bases separated the two germline ends. Germline lookup yields CDR1 MDHEN and CDR2 SYDVKM. CDR3 length: 14 amino acids. Here the CDR3 DNA reads TGTGCCAGCATCTGGACGGGGCGGCCGGGTCGGCAGTTCTTC. It codes for CASIWTGRPGRQFF. Looking up the rest from reference TRBV28 and TRBJ2-1 gives the full variable domain: DVKVTQSSRYLVKRTGEKVFLECVQDMDHENMFWYRQDPGLGLRLIYFSYDVKMKEKGDIPEGYSVSREKKERFSLILESASTNQTSMYLCASIWTGRPGRQFFGPGTRLTVL.

This clonotype showed up many times. The chain recombines TRBV5-6 with TRBJ1-1; the D is unclear. V gave up 4 bases and J gave up 3 bases, with 4 bases separating them. The CDR3 sequence is 11 residues long. Germline CDR1 SGHDT, CDR2 YYEEEE. The CDR3 coding sequence is TGTGCCAGCAGCCTTTACACTGAAGCTTTCTTT. Encoded protein: CASSLYTEAFF.

Regarding this clonotype: One end of the junction varies from germline; a read error may be responsible. J is TRBJ2-3 and V is TRBV7-8, with a weak D call TRBD2 (5 bases). CDR3 length: 16 residues. Germline CDR1 is SGHVS and CDR2 is FQNEAQ. CDR3 loop: CASGLAPYDSTDTQYF. In DNA, the CDR3 is TGTGCCAGCGGCTTAGCGCCCTATGACAGCACAGATACGCAGTATTTT.

Turning to this clonotype: A much larger clone differs by one base, so this may be a read error. This chain joins TRBV29-1 and TRBJ2-7, with D perhaps matching TRBD1 (6 bases). The CDR3 is 14 amino acids. CDR1 is SQVTM, CDR2 ANQGSEA, per germline. The CDR3 sequence is CIVEGQGSNYEQYF. CDR3 DNA sequence: TGCATCGTTGAAGGGCAGGGGTCCAACTACGAGCAGTACTTC.

The chain links TRBV2 to TRBJ2-3; 7 positions agree with TRBD1. The ends lost 2 bases at V and 0 bases at J; junction bases unmatched: 5. Germline assignment: CDR1 SNHLY and CDR2 FYNNEI. CDR3 length: 16 amino acids. The DNA for the CDR3 is TGTGCCAGCAGTGAAATGACAGGGAAAAGCACAGATACGCAGTATTTT. This gives the protein CASSEMTGKSTDTQYF.

This clonotype was seen ten or more times. The V call is TRBV11-2, the J call TRBJ2-2; the match to TRBD2 covers 14 bases. J gave up 6 bases and V 4 bases, and 4 bases lay outside the gene matches. The germline V gene has CDR1 SGHAT and CDR2 FQNNGV. CDR3 length: 16 residues. Here the CDR3 reads CASSSRLAGGPGELFF. Written as DNA, the CDR3 is TGTGCCAGCAGCTCCCGACTAGCGGGAGGGCCCGGGGAGCTGTTTTTT.

This clonotype has a handful of counts. The CDR3 loop is CASSYSLPGANYGYTF. The CDR3, as DNA: TGTGCCAGCAGTTACTCGCTCCCCGGAGCTAACTATGGCTACACCTTC. The chain couples TRBV6-6 to TRBJ1-2, with unresolved D. Germline assignment: CDR1 MNHNY and CDR2 SVGAGI (reference sequence). Deletions cut 0 bases from V and 0 bases from J, with 11 bases between. This CDR3 is 16 amino acids long.

A note on this clonotype: As the CDR3 is not closed by the conserved phenylalanine or tryptophan, this likely results from a read error. The chain joins TRBV6-1 to TRBJ1-5; 10 bases map to TRBD1. Germline CDR1 MNHNS, CDR2 SASEGT. This CDR3 comprises 17 residues. Trimming cost V 0 bases and J 5 bases; bases outside gene matches: 7. The CDR3 sequence is CASSEAWGGQGYQPQHS. In DNA form, the CDR3 reads TGTGCCAGCAGTGAAGCATGGGGGGGACAGGGGTATCAGCCCCAGCATTCT.

To note about this clonotype: One end of the junction varies from germline; a read error may be responsible. V usage is TRBV11-2 and J usage is TRBJ2-7; D call uncertain. Per germline, CDR1 SGHAT and CDR2 FQNNGV. The CDR3 sequence is 13 residues long. This CDR3 reads CVSSQGRRDEQYF. The CDR3, as DNA: TGCGTCAGCAGCCAAGGGCGTCGGGACGAGCAGTACTTC.

This chain links TRBV6-5 with TRBJ2-5; D unresolved. V dropped 6 bases and J dropped 1 base, with 9 bases sitting between them. CDR1 MNHEY and CDR2 SVGAGI come from the germline V gene. This CDR3 spans 13 amino acids. The CDR3 region is CASSGQPQETQYF. The CDR3 bases are TGTGCCAGCAGCGGGCAGCCCCAAGAGACCCAGTACTTC.

Comments on this clonotype: The CDR3 carries no conserved terminal phenylalanine or tryptophan, so it likely arises from a read error. V gene TRBV11-2 combines with J gene TRBJ2-7, with TRBD1 matching over 8 bases. The V gene's germline CDR1 is SGHAT and CDR2 FQNNGV. After removal of 5 bases from V and 3 bases from J, the junction contained 6 bases not matched to a gene. This CDR3 spans 14 amino acids. The CDR3 DNA is TGTGCCAGCAGCACGACAGGGGAATGCTACGAGCAGTACTCC. It specifies CASSTTGECYEQYS.

About this clonotype itself: A single base separates this from a much larger clone, so it may be a read error. CDR3 DNA sequence: TGTGCCAGCAGCTTGGGGGCGAGTTCCAAAGAGCAGTTCTTC. Amino acid sequence: CASSLGASSKEQFF. The rearrangement links TRBV11-3 to TRBJ2-1; maybe TRBD1 (6 bases). The CDR3 has 14 amino acids. The germline V gene has CDR1 SGHNT and CDR2 YENEEA. Trimming pared 3 bases from V and 10 bases from J, leaving 16 bases between. Full variable domain (remainder filled in from reference TRBV11-3 and TRBJ2-1): EAGVVQSPRYKIIEKKQPVAFWCNPISGHNTLYWYLQNLGQGPELLIRYENEEAVDDSQLPKDRFSAERLKGVDSTLKIQPAELGDSAVYLCASSLGASSKEQFFGPGTRLTVL.

The V call is TRBV29-1, the J call TRBJ1-2; TRBD1 matches 8 bases. The germline V gene encodes CDR1 SQVTM and CDR2 ANQGSEA. The CDR3 extends over 12 amino acids. Trimming cost V 6 bases and J 8 bases; bases outside gene matches: 8. Here the CDR3 reads CSVDDRGRGYTF. CDR3 sequence (DNA): TGCAGCGTCGACGACAGGGGCCGGGGCTACACCTTC.

For this clonotype: A much larger clone is a single base away; this may be a read error. V usage is TRBV11-2 and J usage is TRBJ2-1; 13 nucleotides line up with TRBD2. The CDR3 sequence is 17 residues long. CDR1 and CDR2 (germline): SGHAT, FQNNGV. V was pared by 6 bases and J by 4 bases, with 9 bases of the junction left unmatched. DNA for the CDR3: TGTGCCAGCAGAGAGGTACTAGCGGGAGGGCCGTACAATGAGCAGTTCTTC. Amino acids: CASREVLAGGPYNEQFF.

A note on this clonotype: Just one base apart from a much larger clone, this may be a read error. This sequence joins TRBV29-1 and TRBJ2-5; the D is unclear. V was shortened by 6 bases and J by 2 bases, with 16 bases between the two germline ends. Germline V CDR1 and CDR2: SQVTM, ANQGSEA. This CDR3 region has 14 residues. CDR3 bases: TGCAGCGTCCCCCTCGCCAGTGGACAAGAGACCCAGTACTTC. Its translation is CSVPLASGQETQYF. Drawing the rest from reference TRBV29-1 and TRBJ2-5, the complete variable domain is SAVISQKPSRDICQRGTSLTIQCQVDSQVTMMFWYRQQPGQSLTLIATANQGSEATYESGFVIDKFPISRPNLTFSTLTVSNMSPEDSSIYLCSVPLASGQETQYFGPGTRLLVL.

This clonotype was picked up a small number of times. V gene TRBV10-3 combines with J gene TRBJ1-4; D ambiguous. CDR3 size: 15 residues. Germline CDR1 is ENHRY and CDR2 is SYGVKD. The ends were cut back, 3 bases at V and 8 bases at J, with 16 bases in the middle. The CDR3 DNA reads TGTGCCATCAGTGAAGACCTAACCCCAGAGGAAAAACTGTTTTTT. Amino acid sequence: CAISEDLTPEEKLFF.